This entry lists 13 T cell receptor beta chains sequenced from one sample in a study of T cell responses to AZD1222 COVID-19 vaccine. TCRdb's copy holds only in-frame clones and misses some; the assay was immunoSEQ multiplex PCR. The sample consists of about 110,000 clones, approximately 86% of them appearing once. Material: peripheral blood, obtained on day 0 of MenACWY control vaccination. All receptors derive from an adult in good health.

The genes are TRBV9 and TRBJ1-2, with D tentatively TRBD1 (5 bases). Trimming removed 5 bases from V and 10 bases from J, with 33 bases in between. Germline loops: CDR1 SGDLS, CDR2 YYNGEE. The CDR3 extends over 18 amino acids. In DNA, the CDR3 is TGTGCCAGCAGTTCCCAATGGGGACGGTCCTCGAGAAAGGAAGTCTACACCTTC. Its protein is CASSSQWGRSSRKEVYTF.

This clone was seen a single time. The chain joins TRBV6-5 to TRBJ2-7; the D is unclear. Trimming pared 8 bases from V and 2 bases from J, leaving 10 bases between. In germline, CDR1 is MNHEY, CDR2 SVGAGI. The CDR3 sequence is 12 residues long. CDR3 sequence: CASPKSTYEQYF. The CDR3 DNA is TGTGCCAGCCCCAAGTCCACCTACGAGCAGTACTTC.

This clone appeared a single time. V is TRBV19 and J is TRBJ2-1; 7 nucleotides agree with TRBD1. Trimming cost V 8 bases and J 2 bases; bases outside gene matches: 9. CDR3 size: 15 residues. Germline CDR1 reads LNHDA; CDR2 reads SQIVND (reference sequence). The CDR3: CASRQGRETYNEQFF. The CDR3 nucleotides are TGTGCCAGTCGACAGGGTAGGGAGACCTACAATGAGCAGTTCTTC.

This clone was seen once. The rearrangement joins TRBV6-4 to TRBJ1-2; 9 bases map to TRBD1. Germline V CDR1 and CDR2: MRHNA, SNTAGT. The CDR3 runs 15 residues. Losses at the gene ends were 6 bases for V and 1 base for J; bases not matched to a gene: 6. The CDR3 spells CASSPGTGSNYGYTF. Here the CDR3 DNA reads TGTGCCAGCAGCCCCGGGACAGGGAGTAACTATGGCTACACCTTC.

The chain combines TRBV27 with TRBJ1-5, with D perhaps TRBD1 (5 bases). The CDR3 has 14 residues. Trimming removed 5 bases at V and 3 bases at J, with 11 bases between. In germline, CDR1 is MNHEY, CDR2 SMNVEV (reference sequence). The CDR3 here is CASSPEGPNQPQHF. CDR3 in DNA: TGTGCCAGCAGTCCGGAGGGACCCAATCAGCCCCAGCATTTT.

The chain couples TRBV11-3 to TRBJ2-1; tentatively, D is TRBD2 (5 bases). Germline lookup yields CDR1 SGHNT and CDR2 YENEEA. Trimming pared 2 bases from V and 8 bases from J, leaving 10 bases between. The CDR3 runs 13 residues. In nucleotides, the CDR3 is TGTGCCAGCAGCTTAAAGTCCGGGGATGAGCAGTTCTTC. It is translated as CASSLKSGDEQFF.

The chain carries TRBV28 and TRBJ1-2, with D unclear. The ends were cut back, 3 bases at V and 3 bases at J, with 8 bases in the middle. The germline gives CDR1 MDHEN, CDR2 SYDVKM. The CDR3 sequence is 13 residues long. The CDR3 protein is CASSFPEDYGYTF. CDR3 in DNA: TGTGCCAGCAGTTTTCCGGAGGACTATGGCTACACCTTC.

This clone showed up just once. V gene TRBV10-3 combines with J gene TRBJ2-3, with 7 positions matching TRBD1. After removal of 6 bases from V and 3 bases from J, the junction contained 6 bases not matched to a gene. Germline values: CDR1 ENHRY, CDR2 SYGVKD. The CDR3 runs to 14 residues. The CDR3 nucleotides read TGTGCCATCAGCCAGGGGGTAAGGACAGATACGCAGTATTTT. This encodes CAISQGVRTDTQYF.

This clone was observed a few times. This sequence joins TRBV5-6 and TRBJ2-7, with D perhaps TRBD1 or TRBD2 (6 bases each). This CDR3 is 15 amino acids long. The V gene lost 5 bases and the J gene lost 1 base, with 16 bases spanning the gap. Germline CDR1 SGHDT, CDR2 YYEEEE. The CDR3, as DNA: TGTGCCAGCAGGTCCCGTAGGGGGGTGTCCTACGAGCAGTACTTC. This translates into CASRSRRGVSYEQYF.

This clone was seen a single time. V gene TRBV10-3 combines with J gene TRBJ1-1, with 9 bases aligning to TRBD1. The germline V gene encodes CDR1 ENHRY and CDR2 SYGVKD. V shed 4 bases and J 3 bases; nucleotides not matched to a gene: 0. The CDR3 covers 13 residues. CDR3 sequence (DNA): TGTGCCATCAGTGGGACAGGGGACACTGAAGCTTTCTTT. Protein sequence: CAISGTGDTEAFF.

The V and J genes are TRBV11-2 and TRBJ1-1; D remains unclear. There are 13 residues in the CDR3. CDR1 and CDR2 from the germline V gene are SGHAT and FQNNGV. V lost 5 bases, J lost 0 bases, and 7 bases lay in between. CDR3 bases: TGTGCCAGCAGCCAGAGTGTGAACACTGAAGCTTTCTTT. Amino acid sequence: CASSQSVNTEAFF.

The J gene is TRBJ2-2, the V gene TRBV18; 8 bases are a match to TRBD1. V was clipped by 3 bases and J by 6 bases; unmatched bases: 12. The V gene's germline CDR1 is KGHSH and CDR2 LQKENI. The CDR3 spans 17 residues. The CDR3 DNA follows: TGTGCCAGCTCACCCGGACAGGGAATATTAACCCCCGGGGAGCTGTTTTTT. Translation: CASSPGQGILTPGELFF.

The CDR3 sequence is CSARASYEQYF. CDR3 bases: TGCAGTGCTAGAGCGAGCTACGAGCAGTACTTC. This chain uses TRBV20-1 with TRBJ2-7; D unresolved. The germline CDR1 and CDR2 sequences are DFQATT and SNEGSKA (reference sequence). V was pared by 1 base and J by 3 bases, with 4 bases between. The CDR3 has 11 residues.